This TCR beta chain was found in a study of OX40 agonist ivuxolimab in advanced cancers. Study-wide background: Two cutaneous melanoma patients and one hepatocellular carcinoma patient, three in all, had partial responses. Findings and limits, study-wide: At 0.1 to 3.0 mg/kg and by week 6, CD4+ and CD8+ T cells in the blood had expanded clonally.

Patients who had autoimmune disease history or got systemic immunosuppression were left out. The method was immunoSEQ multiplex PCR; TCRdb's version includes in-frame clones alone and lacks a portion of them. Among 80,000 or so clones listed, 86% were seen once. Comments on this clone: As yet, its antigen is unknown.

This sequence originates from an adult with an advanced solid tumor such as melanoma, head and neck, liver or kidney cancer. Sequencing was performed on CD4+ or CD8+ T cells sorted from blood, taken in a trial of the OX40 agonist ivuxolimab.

The CDR3 spells CASSFRVGGWWQNTEAFF. The DNA for the CDR3 is TGTGCCAGCAGCTTTAGGGTTGGAGGGTGGTGGCAAAACACTGAAGCTTTCTTT. This chain uses TRBV7-8 with TRBJ1-1, with D unresolved. V was clipped by 3 bases and J by 2 bases, with 22 bases between them. The CDR3 has 18 amino acids. Germline CDR1 SGHVS, CDR2 FQNEAQ.